This T cell receptor (beta chain) originates from a study of T-cell memory formation after mild COVID-19. This CDR3 is built from 15 residues. The V gene lost 2 bases and the J gene lost 6 bases, with 17 bases spanning the gap. MiXCR, run by TCRdb on the 5' RACE reads, gives a single entry per CDR3 protein. This repertoire shows about 180,000 distinct CDR3 sequences, roughly 17% found once; its top ten account for about 1.9%. The clonotype was recovered from an adult woman who had mild COVID-19 (a few samples of this study predate the infection). Cell type and time point are not known. Specimen: PBMCs or a T cell subset sorted from them (not recorded which). This chain connects TRBV12-3 or TRBV12-4 to TRBJ2-7; D gene uncertain. The CDR3 nucleotides are TGTGCCAGCAGTTTACCGACCCCCCCCCTAGGCGAGCAGTACTTC. It yields the protein CASSLPTPPLGEQYF.